This record concerns one TCR beta chain sequence. Its antigen is not yet known. Base qualities were left out, and no much larger clone turns up one base away. The data stem from a study of blood T cells in healthy people across ages (dated by TCRdb to between 2015 and 2016). Study-wide context: In model experiments, template switching captured roughly one uniquely barcoded TCR beta cDNA molecule for every two T cells. Age-related changes in TCR beta repertoire diversity were measured in the study by deep sequencing normalized with unique cDNA molecular identifiers. Donors were grouped into four age groups: young (average roughly 17 years), middle-aged (39), aged (over 55) and long-lived (less than 85). To avoid experimental bias, donors of different ages were distributed randomly across sequencing lanes. The study analyzed two additional independent replicas of 1 million unique cDNA reads from the same blood draw for two donors, one aged 18 to 30 and one aged 80 or older.

There are 15 amino acids in the CDR3, from cysteine to phenylalanine inclusive. This entry keeps only the CDR3 DNA: 45 bases, framed from base 1. The roughly 38 donors, aged 6 to 90 years, were systemically healthy Caucasian individuals from Russia. Ten milliliters of peripheral blood were drawn from each donor into EDTA-treated Vacutainer tubes. Ficoll-Paque density-gradient centrifugation was used to isolate PBMCs, with at least 6.5 million per sample. Trizol reagent was used to extract total RNA from PBMCs, with at least 5.5 micrograms per sample. Naive CD45RAhigh/CD27high T cell percentages were measured by flow cytometry on a PBMC aliquot from every donor. General study outcomes and caveats: Estimates of total diversity based on one million sequenced T cells were regarded as lower bounds and as underestimates. A strong correlation was found between observed TCR beta diversity and the percentage of naive T cells measured by flow cytometry. As age increased, observed TCR beta diversity per million T cells dropped in a roughly linear way, and a significant reduction was already evident by age 40. Because profiling used bulk unsorted PBMCs, naive and antigen-experienced compartments could not be compared conclusively. Compared with the aged group, more naive CD4+ T cells, fewer expanded clones and increased TCR diversity were shown by the long-lived group, suggesting age selection. Because donor CMV infection status was unknown, age-related changes in expanded clonotypes were potentially confounded.

Receptor libraries were prepared by 5' RACE. The sequencing machine was an Illumina HiSeq 2500. A second PCR of 7 to 11 cycles was performed with a sample-barcoded 5' primer and a J-beta primer mix. Each TCR beta cDNA molecule received a unique molecular identifier from a template-switch 5' adaptor carrying 12 random nucleotides. At least 2.5 million CDR3-containing paired-end reads were obtained from each sample. All of the RNA was converted into first-strand cDNA using the Mint cDNA synthesis kit, with a TRBC-specific oligonucleotide serving as the primer. After uracil-DNA glycosylase treatment, a first 18-cycle PCR used universal primers M1SS and BC2_uni_R on all cDNA. On the authors' methods: For normalization, 1 million high-quality reads were randomly selected from each sample, with every read carrying a distinct molecular identifier. Instead of being binned into consensus sequences, reads that shared molecular identifiers were thrown out. MiTCR, run with a Q25 quality threshold and the strictest error-elimination algorithm, handled CDR3 identification, clonotype clustering and error correction. A nonparametric unseen species model with Euler transformation was used to estimate lower-bound total TCR beta diversity. TCRdb reprocessing: public reads trimmed at Q25 with fastp, clones called with MiXCR, in-frame beta chains kept. Rows with one shared CDR3 protein collapse into an entry with the most common genes and DNA. These V and J calls derive from TCRdb rather than the authors' analysis. This sample comprises hundreds of thousands of distinct CDR3 sequences, about 21% of them detected only once. Roughly 3.6% of the sample lies in the top ten.

The clonotype originates from a man aged 70-80 years in good health. The chain couples TRBV21-1 to TRBJ1-2. TRBV21-1 is a listed pseudogene. Sequenced sample: blood. Here the CDR3 is given as CASSKSAGTDYGYTF. The sequenced DNA is TGTGCCAGCAGCAAAAGTGCAGGGACCGACTATGGCTACACCTTC.